This TCR beta chain derives from a study of blood T cells in healthy people across ages. About the study: Capture via template switching afforded approximately one barcoded beta molecule per two T cells.

Germline V gene sequence: CDR1 MNHEY, CDR2 SVGAGI. V lost 2 bases, J lost 0 bases, and 10 bases lay in between. The length of the CDR3 is 15 residues. Then a second PCR, running about 6 to 11 cycles, was carried out with a sample-barcoded 5' primer and a J-beta primer mix. TCRdb re-called the 5' RACE reads with MiXCR, one entry per CDR3 protein. Counted here are approximately 780,000 distinct CDR3 sequences, roughly 24% occurring once; the ten biggest clones make up 3%. The sample, around 10 milliliters of peripheral blood, was drawn from each donor. Isolating PBMCs gave at least 6 million of these cells per sample. This clonotype was detected a few times. The data were also submitted as part of a second study, on T cells of mothers and their children. That study adds: Overlap measured in related mother-child pairs was slightly, non-significantly higher than in unrelated pairs.

The TCR was taken from a boy younger than 18 in good health. The V call is TRBV6-5, the J call TRBJ1-1; D is undetermined. The sample taken for sequencing was blood. CDR3: CASSYAALMNTEAFF. DNA for the CDR3: TGTGCCAGCAGTTACGCGGCCCTCATGAACACTGAAGCTTTCTTT.